This TCR beta chain is from a study of T-cell reconstitution after alpha-beta-depleted transplantation in children. The CDR3 is made up of 16 amino acids. The V segment lost 3 bases and the J segment 3 bases; nucleotides outside the gene matches: 6. CDR1 is SGHRS, CDR2 YFSETQ, per germline. Notes on the study in general: Hyperexpanded clones declined; after one year, newly produced T cells mostly supplied diversity. Some patients' high day-60 TCRbeta diversity was attributed to recipient cells surviving conditioning. Several hundred rapidly expanded clones from non-depleted graft cells reportedly supplied alpha-beta T cells about two months post-transplant.

During its preparation, the TCRbeta library received unique molecular identifiers. Via MiXCR, TCRdb re-called the PCR reads, giving one row per CDR3 protein. The sample holds 700,000 to 950,000 distinct CDR3 sequences; roughly 15% are singletons and the top ten take about 4.6%. On this clonotype: The antigen is unknown.

The TCR was taken from a male patient younger than 18 who had a stem cell transplant for acute lymphoblastic leukemia, so the T cells may come from the graft donor. The sample consisted of PBMCs, mostly from graft donor cells, taken 360 days after TCRalphabeta/CD19-depleted stem cell transplant. The chain uses TRBV5-1 and TRBJ2-7, with TRBD2 matching 13 bases. The CDR3 reads CASSSTGTSGNYEQYF. In nucleotides, the CDR3 is TGCGCCAGCAGCTCGACCGGGACTAGCGGGAACTACGAGCAGTACTTC.